Listed below are T cell receptor beta chains from one sample, sequenced in a study of blood T cell repertoires in COVID-19. Profiled with immunoSEQ multiplex PCR; TCRdb holds only in-frame clones, not every one. This sample has 200,000 to 250,000 clones, with 65% to 90% found just once. What was sequenced was peripheral blood. The origin of the receptors is a man in his fifties or sixties with acute or convalescent COVID-19. Both conserved end residues are trimmed from each CDR3.

>TRBV5-1|14
ASSLNTGHVTGELF
>TRBV9|16
ASSPRTGGSSGANVLT
>TRBV10-3|11
AISETPGYGYT
>TRBV11-2|11
ASSLERVRRAF
>TRBV3-1/TRBV3-2|14
ASSQDFGTVHQPQH
>TRBV11-2|13
ASSLRTISGNTIY
>TRBV13|13
ASSLGTGNNQPQH
>TRBV30|11
AESRGGNEKLF
>TRBV6-5|12
ASSYAQGAYGYT
>TRBV7-9|16
ASSLVRTGGLGNQPQH
>TRBV7-9|14
ASSLGQGASGNTIY
>TRBV19|14
ASSIAQWLAGDQQF
>TRBV19|15
ASSRGTSGGNQETQY
>TRBV7-9|11
ASSTDLNTEAF
>TRBV7-2|15
ASSLAADARRGTEAF
>TRBV30|10
AWSVSKETQY
>TRBV20-1|11
SASFRGLNEQF
>TRBV5-1|12
ASSFSRSSYGYT
>TRBV11-2|13
ASSSPTRGNTEAF
>TRBV5-1|14
ASSPGQGANSYEQY
>TRBV7-3|11
ASSLDGDYGYT
>TRBV15|12
ATSRARANSPLH
>TRBV30|13
AWRTPRGASYEQY
>TRBV11-1|11
ASSLGENTEAF
>TRBV19|14
ASSNPSSPQGYEQY
>TRBV5-1|13
ASSLVAGGTGELF
>TRBV18|13
ASSASQDSNQPQH
>TRBV6-5|13
ASSLDRSSNQPQH
>TRBV9|11
ASSVASPDTQY
>TRBV9|11
ASTGSYNSPLH
>TRBV7-7|13
ASSPLGQGTYEQY
>TRBV7-9|12
ASSFGAPSTEAF
>TRBV30|16
AWSVRRSQRGFQETQY
>TRBV20-1|14
SASPLLTSYPDTQY